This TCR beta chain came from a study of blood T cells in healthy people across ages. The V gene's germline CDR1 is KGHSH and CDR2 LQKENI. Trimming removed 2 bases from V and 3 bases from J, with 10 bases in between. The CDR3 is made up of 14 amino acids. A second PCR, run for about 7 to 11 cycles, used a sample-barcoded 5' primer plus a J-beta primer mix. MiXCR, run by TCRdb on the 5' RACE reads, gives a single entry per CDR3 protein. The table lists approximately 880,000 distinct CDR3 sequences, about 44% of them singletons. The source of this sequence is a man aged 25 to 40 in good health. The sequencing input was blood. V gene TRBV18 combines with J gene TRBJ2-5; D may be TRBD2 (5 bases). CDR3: CASSPSGSEETQYF. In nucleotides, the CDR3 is TGTGCCAGCTCACCATCGGGGTCAGAAGAGACCCAGTACTTC.